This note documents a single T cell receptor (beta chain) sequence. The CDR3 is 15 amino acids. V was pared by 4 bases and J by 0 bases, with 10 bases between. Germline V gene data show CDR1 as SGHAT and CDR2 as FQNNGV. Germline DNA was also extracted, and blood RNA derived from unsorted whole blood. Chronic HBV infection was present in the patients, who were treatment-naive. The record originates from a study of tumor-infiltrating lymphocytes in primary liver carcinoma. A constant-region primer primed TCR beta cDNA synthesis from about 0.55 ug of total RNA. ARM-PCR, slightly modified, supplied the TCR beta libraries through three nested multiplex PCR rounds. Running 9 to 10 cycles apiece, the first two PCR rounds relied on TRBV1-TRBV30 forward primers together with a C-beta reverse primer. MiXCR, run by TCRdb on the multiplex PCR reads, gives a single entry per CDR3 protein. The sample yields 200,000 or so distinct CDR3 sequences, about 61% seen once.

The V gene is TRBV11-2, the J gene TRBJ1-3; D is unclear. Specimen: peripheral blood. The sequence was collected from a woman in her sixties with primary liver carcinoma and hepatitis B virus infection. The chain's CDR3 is CASSSWASSGNTIYF. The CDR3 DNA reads TGTGCCAGCAGCTCCTGGGCCAGCTCTGGAAACACCATATATTTT.